This T cell receptor (beta chain) came from a study of post-analysis software for immune sequencing data. Trimming pared 5 bases from V and 8 bases from J, leaving 18 bases between. Looked up from germline, CDR1 is SGHTA and CDR2 is FQGNSA. The CDR3 sequence is 14 residues long. Researchers reported that TCR beta cDNA libraries carried unique molecular identifiers. TCRdb independently ran MiXCR on the PCR reads; one entry per CDR3 protein. The sample holds more than 350,000 distinct CDR3 sequences, 39% seen once. Findings and limits, study-wide: Four or five TRBV segments were more frequent in patients than controls; TRBV5-6, TRBV5-1 and TRBV20-1 belonged to this group.

Turning to this clonotype: The antigen is unknown.

The source is a girl aged 2 to 10 with multiple sclerosis. This chain connects TRBV7-2 to TRBJ1-2; possibly TRBD1 for D (6 bases). Sequenced input: blood. The CDR3 coding sequence is TGTGCCAGCAGCCCCCAGGGAGGGGGTGGAGGCTACACCTTC. It codes for CASSPQGGGGGYTF.